The source of this T cell receptor (beta chain) is a study of OX40 agonist ivuxolimab in advanced cancers. Data came from immunoSEQ multiplex PCR; TCRdb stores just in-frame clones and leaves some out. This sample has around 100,000 clones, with 87% found just once. Germline CDR1 reads KGHSH; CDR2 reads LQKENI. Trimming took off 3 bases at V and 10 bases at J, with 19 bases between the two ends. The CDR3 totals 14 residues. This material consisted of CD4+ or CD8+ T cells sorted from blood, taken in a trial of the OX40 agonist ivuxolimab. The chain couples TRBV18 to TRBJ2-7; no definite D call. This sequence was found in an adult with an advanced solid tumor such as melanoma, head and neck, liver or kidney cancer. The DNA for the CDR3 is TGTGCCAGCTCACCCGCCGAAAGTTCCCTGAGACAGTACTTC. Amino acid sequence: CASSPAESSLRQYF.